The next 30 T cell receptor beta chains were all read from a single sample in a study of T-cell memory formation after mild COVID-19 (dated by TCRdb to the early 2020s). The library came from 5' RACE. Data came from an Illumina NovaSeq 6000. TCRdb itself trimmed the public reads at Q25 with fastp, ran MiXCR and retained productive beta chains. Rows with a matching CDR3 protein are joined into one entry that keeps the most common DNA and genes. Recorded for this sample are roughly 310,000 distinct CDR3 sequences; around a sixth of them occurred a single time. More than 20% of the sample is in the top ten clones. Sequencing used PBMCs or a T cell subset sorted from them (not recorded which). Source of these receptors: a man between 18 and 35 years old who had mild COVID-19 (a few samples of this study predate the infection). The sample titles of this study are shuffled in the database, so cell type and time point are left out; the donor was told from shared clones.

The chain employs TRBV27 and TRBJ2-3; TRBD2 agrees at 7 bases. This CDR3 has 14 residues. Trimming removed 6 bases from V and 2 bases from J; junction bases left unmatched: 5. Germline V CDR1 and CDR2: MNHEY, SMNVEV (reference sequence). CDR3 in amino acids: CASSPLANTDTQYF. The CDR3 nucleotides read TGTGCCAGCAGCCCACTAGCGAACACAGATACGCAGTATTTT.

The rearrangement uses TRBV7-9 and TRBJ2-3, with 16 bases identical to TRBD2. The CDR3 is 18 residues long. Germline values: CDR1 SEHNR, CDR2 FQNEAQ (reference sequence). V was pared by 5 bases and J by 3 bases, with 8 bases of the junction left unmatched. The CDR3 DNA reads as TGTGCCAGCAGCCGGAGTGGGACTAGCGGGGGGGCGACAGATACGCAGTATTTT. This sequence encodes CASSRSGTSGGATDTQYF.

At least ten counts were recorded for this clonotype. V and J are TRBV3-1 and TRBJ1-6; no clear D. The CDR3 sequence is 13 residues long. V lost 4 bases and J 10 bases, leaving 11 bases between the germline ends. Germline CDR1 LGHDT, CDR2 YNNKEL (reference sequence). The CDR3 nucleotides read TGTGCCAGCAGCCCAACCAATCAGTCACCCCTCCACTTT. Amino acids: CASSPTNQSPLHF.

This clonotype was recorded a few times. The rearrangement joins TRBV7-2 to TRBJ1-3, with D unclear. V shed 5 bases and J shed 6 bases, with 11 bases lying between them. Germline V lookup: CDR1 SGHTA, CDR2 FQGNSA. This CDR3 contains 13 residues. CDR3 sequence (DNA): TGTGCCAGCAGCCAGAATGGGGTAAACACCATATATTTT. Amino acid sequence: CASSQNGVNTIYF.

The table lists this clonotype with many counts. The chain recombines TRBV20-1 with TRBJ2-2, with D uncertain. Germline lookup yields CDR1 DFQATT and CDR2 SNEGSKA (reference sequence). The CDR3 loop spans 12 amino acids. The CDR3 here is CGSATGTGELFF. CDR3 nucleotides: TGCGGCTCCGCCACCGGCACCGGGGAGCTGTTTTTT.

This clonotype was recorded many times. The chain is built from TRBV7-9 and TRBJ2-7, with a weak D call TRBD1 (6 bases). V was trimmed by 2 bases and J by 7 bases, leaving 24 bases between them. This CDR3 has 17 amino acids. The germline V gene encodes CDR1 SEHNR and CDR2 FQNEAQ (reference sequence). CDR3 sequence: CASSLSRSGQNSWEQYF. The CDR3, as DNA: TGTGCCAGCAGCTTATCCCGATCCGGACAGAACTCGTGGGAGCAGTACTTC.

The chain couples TRBV7-3 to TRBJ2-1; maybe TRBD1 (6 bases). Germline V gives CDR1 SGHTA, CDR2 FQGTGA. This CDR3 spans 15 amino acids. Trimming left V 2 bases short and J 0 bases short, with 8 bases between. The CDR3 sequence is CASSLQDSSYNEQFF. CDR3 sequence (DNA): TGTGCCAGCAGCTTACAGGACAGCTCCTACAATGAGCAGTTCTTC. The complete variable domain, with remaining parts taken from reference TRBV7-3 and TRBJ2-1, reads GAGVSQTPSNKVTEKGKYVELRCDPISGHTALYWYRQSLGQGPEFLIYFQGTGAADDSGLPNDRFFAVRPEGSVSTLKIQRTERGDSAVYLCASSLQDSSYNEQFFGPGTRLTVL.

DNA of the CDR3: TGTGCCAGTAGTATAGCGTCACAGGGACTGGGAGAGACCCAGTACTTC. Protein: CASSIASQGLGETQYF. J is TRBJ2-5 and V is TRBV19; either TRBD1 or TRBD2 may fit D (6 bases each). This CDR3 is built from 16 residues. Trimming took off 1 base at V and 4 bases at J, with 16 bases between the two ends. CDR1 and CDR2 from the germline V gene are LNHDA and SQIVND (reference sequence).

In its sample, this clonotype was seen a few times. The chain joins TRBV7-9 to TRBJ1-1; D gene uncertain. Trimming removed 5 bases at V and 4 bases at J, with 8 bases between. Germline V CDR1 and CDR2: SEHNR, FQNEAQ (reference sequence). The CDR3 covers 12 residues. CDR3 region: CASSIDITEAFF. In nucleotides, the CDR3 is TGTGCCAGCAGCATTGATATCACTGAAGCTTTCTTT.

The chain links TRBV18 to TRBJ2-6; 10 positions match TRBD1. Germline CDR1 KGHSH, CDR2 LQKENI. This CDR3 comprises 15 residues. After removal of 4 bases from V and 6 bases from J, the junction contained 3 bases not matched to a gene. CDR3 in DNA: TGTGCCAGCTCACAGGGACAGGGGAAGGCCAACGTCCTGACTTTC. It codes for CASSQGQGKANVLTF.

The chain carries TRBV5-4 and TRBJ1-1; TRBD1 is a possible D gene (6 bases). This CDR3 has 13 residues. Germline CDR1 is SGHNT and CDR2 is YYREEE (reference sequence). The V gene lost 6 bases and the J gene lost 1 base, with 10 bases spanning the gap. The CDR3: CASTGGGNTEAFF. The CDR3 DNA reads TGTGCCAGCACCGGAGGGGGGAACACTGAAGCTTTCTTT.

The rearrangement joins TRBV6-5 to TRBJ1-2; 8 bases map to TRBD1. From germline, CDR1 is MNHEY and CDR2 SVGAGI. J gave up 0 bases and V 3 bases, and 6 bases lay outside the gene matches. CDR3 size: 16 residues. CDR3 region: CASSYSLTGANYGYTF. DNA of the CDR3: TGTGCCAGCAGTTATTCCCTGACAGGGGCTAACTATGGCTACACCTTC.

The rearrangement uses TRBV7-2 and TRBJ2-3, with TRBD1 identical over 9 bases. Germline CDR1 is SGHTA and CDR2 is FQGNSA. The V segment lost 5 bases and the J segment 4 bases; nucleotides outside the gene matches: 7. The CDR3 length is 15 residues. The CDR3 spells CASSPDRGIADTQYF. In nucleotides, the CDR3 is TGTGCCAGCAGCCCGGACAGGGGTATAGCAGATACGCAGTATTTT.

This clonotype was detected only a few times. V is TRBV20-1 and J is TRBJ1-1; 10 bases are a match to TRBD1. V lost 3 bases and J lost 8; bases outside the gene matches: 9. CDR3 length: 14 amino acids. The V gene's germline CDR1 is DFQATT and CDR2 SNEGSKA (reference sequence). CDR3 loop: CSARRDRGRREAFF. As DNA, the CDR3 is TGCAGTGCTAGGAGGGACAGGGGCCGAAGAGAAGCTTTCTTT.

This clonotype showed up just a few times. V gene TRBV7-2 combines with J gene TRBJ2-1; 11 bases fit TRBD2. Trimming cost V 2 bases and J 3 bases; bases outside gene matches: 6. CDR1 is SGHTA and CDR2 is FQGNSA in the germline V gene. There are 17 residues in the CDR3. The chain's CDR3 is CASSLMVGTSGYNEQFF. CDR3 bases: TGTGCCAGCAGCTTAATGGTGGGGACTAGCGGCTACAATGAGCAGTTCTTC.

This clonotype was counted ten times or more. The CDR3 sequence is CSARDTRGADTQYF. The CDR3, as DNA: TGCAGTGCTCGGGACACACGGGGGGCGGATACGCAGTATTTT. V usage is TRBV20-1 and J usage is TRBJ2-3, with a possible D match to TRBD2 (7 bases). The length of the CDR3 is 14 residues. The V end lost 5 bases, the J end lost 6 bases, and 18 bases lay between the germline ends. Per the germline V gene, CDR1 is DFQATT and CDR2 is SNEGSKA (reference sequence).

This clonotype was detected a few times. V and J are TRBV6-5 and TRBJ2-2; no clear D gene. The CDR3 extends over 16 amino acids. With 0 bases removed from V and 0 bases from J, the gap between germline ends came to 8 bases. Germline CDR1 reads MNHEY; CDR2 reads SVGAGI. The CDR3 spells CASSYSLWTNTGELFF. DNA for the CDR3: TGTGCCAGCAGTTACTCTTTGTGGACGAACACCGGGGAGCTGTTTTTT.

The chain uses TRBV9 and TRBJ2-3; 10 bases fit TRBD1. The junction had 4 bases not matched to a gene; V was cut back by 5 bases and J by 4 bases. The CDR3 runs 14 residues. Per the germline V gene, CDR1 is SGDLS and CDR2 is YYNGEE. CDR3 sequence: CASRGTGEPDTQYF. For the CDR3, the DNA is TGTGCCAGCAGAGGGACAGGGGAACCAGATACGCAGTATTTT.

The chain links TRBV9 to TRBJ2-1; weak D call: TRBD2 (5 bases). Germline CDR1 and CDR2: SGDLS and YYNGEE. Trimming removed 4 bases from V and 4 bases from J, with 9 bases in between. CDR3 length equals 13 residues. The CDR3 sequence is CASSTSMYNEQFF. In DNA, the CDR3 is TGTGCCAGCAGCACTAGTATGTACAATGAGCAGTTCTTC.

The V call is TRBV5-4, the J call TRBJ2-1, with D possibly being TRBD2 (5 bases). Germline V CDR1 and CDR2: SGHNT, YYREEE (reference sequence). Deletions cut 2 bases from V and 0 bases from J, with 12 bases between. This CDR3 comprises 16 residues. The CDR3 is CASSFPSGSSYNEQFF. The CDR3 DNA reads TGTGCCAGCAGCTTCCCCAGCGGAAGCTCCTACAATGAGCAGTTCTTC.

V and J are TRBV28 and TRBJ2-5; D is perhaps TRBD2 (6 bases). Looked up from germline, CDR1 is MDHEN and CDR2 is SYDVKM. The V and J ends lost 5 bases and 5 bases respectively, with 15 bases between them. The CDR3 consists of 14 residues. This chain's CDR3 is CASSGTGLGETQYF. The DNA of the CDR3 is TGTGCCAGCAGTGGGACTGGGTTAGGGGAGACCCAGTACTTC.

V usage is TRBV7-8 and J usage is TRBJ2-1; D remains unclear. This CDR3 is 18 amino acids long. The germline CDR1 and CDR2 sequences are SGHVS and FQNEAQ. V lost 5 bases to trimming and J lost 13 bases, with 33 bases between them. CDR3: CASSLDHLGPVSRAVQFF. CDR3 nucleotide sequence: TGTGCCAGCAGCCTAGACCACCTCGGACCCGTAAGCCGGGCCGTACAGTTCTTC.

This clonotype was counted at least ten times. The chain is built from TRBV20-1 and TRBJ2-7, with 12 positions matching TRBD1. Germline V lookup: CDR1 DFQATT, CDR2 SNEGSKA (reference sequence). The CDR3 has 18 amino acids. J lost 3 bases, V lost 6 bases, and 18 bases had no gene match. CDR3 amino acids: CSALGTGGRVGSLYEQYV. The CDR3 nucleotides are TGCAGTGCCCTCGGGACAGGGGGCAGGGTAGGTAGCCTCTACGAGCAGTACGTC.

V usage is TRBV20-1 and J usage is TRBJ2-3; 10 bases line up with TRBD2. The CDR3 loop spans 16 amino acids. The J segment lost 5 bases and the V segment lost 3 bases, leaving 11 bases of the junction unmatched. Germline CDR1 reads DFQATT; CDR2 reads SNEGSKA (reference sequence). CDR3 amino acids: CSARAPGAGGRDTQYF. CDR3 in DNA: TGCAGTGCTAGGGCCCCGGGAGCGGGGGGGCGAGATACGCAGTATTTT.

The chain carries TRBV7-8 and TRBJ2-5; weak D call: TRBD1 (6 bases). CDR3 length equals 15 residues. Trimming removed 2 bases from V and 2 bases from J, with 12 bases in between. Germline V gene sequence: CDR1 SGHVS, CDR2 FQNEAQ. The CDR3 protein is CASSLFRTAQETQYF. As DNA, the CDR3 is TGTGCCAGCAGCTTATTCCGGACAGCGCAAGAGACCCAGTACTTC.

J is TRBJ2-5 and V is TRBV5-5; a weak D match, TRBD1 (5 bases). The V and J ends lost 3 bases and 5 bases respectively, with 11 bases between them. The CDR3 runs 13 residues. Germline lookup yields CDR1 SGHKS and CDR2 YYEKEE (reference sequence). CDR3 bases: TGTGCCAGCAGCTCGTGGGGCCGGGAGACCCAGTACTTC. This codes for CASSSWGRETQYF.

This chain joins TRBV20-1 and TRBJ2-6; no clear D gene. This CDR3 is 13 amino acids long. V lost 6 bases to trimming and J lost 4 bases, with 10 bases between them. Germline values: CDR1 DFQATT, CDR2 SNEGSKA (reference sequence). CDR3 amino acids: CSALLTGANVLTF. The CDR3 nucleotides read TGCAGTGCCCTACTGACAGGGGCCAACGTCCTGACTTTC.

This clonotype was detected ten times or more. The chain is built from TRBV5-1 and TRBJ2-3; either TRBD1 or TRBD2 may fit D (5 bases each). V lost 4 bases and J 1 base, leaving 13 bases between the germline ends. Germline V gene lookup returns CDR1 SGHRS and CDR2 YFSETQ. CDR3 size: 15 residues. For the CDR3, the DNA is TGCGCCAGCAGCGAAGGGACCACTGGCACAGATACGCAGTATTTT. It encodes CASSEGTTGTDTQYF.

The gene calls are TRBV20-1 and TRBJ2-7; D is uncertain. In germline, CDR1 is DFQATT, CDR2 SNEGSKA (reference sequence). The V end lost 2 bases, the J end lost 3 bases, and 5 bases lay between the germline ends. The CDR3 loop spans 11 amino acids. For the CDR3, the DNA is TGCAGTGCTAGAAGGCTCTACGAGCAGTACGTC. It codes for CSARRLYEQYV.

The CDR3 protein is CASSAYLLKDTEAFF. CDR3 sequence (DNA): TGTGCCAGCAGCGCCTACCTTCTTAAGGACACTGAAGCTTTCTTT. The rearrangement links TRBV7-2 to TRBJ1-1; D not resolved. The V gene lost 5 bases and the J gene lost 3 bases, with 16 bases spanning the gap. This CDR3 is 15 amino acids long. Germline V CDR1 and CDR2: SGHTA, FQGNSA.